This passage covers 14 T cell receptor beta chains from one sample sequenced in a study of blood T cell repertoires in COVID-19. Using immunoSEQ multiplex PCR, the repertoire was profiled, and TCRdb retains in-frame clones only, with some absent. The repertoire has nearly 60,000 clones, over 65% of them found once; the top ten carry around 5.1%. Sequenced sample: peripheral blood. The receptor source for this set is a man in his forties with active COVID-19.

CDR3 DNA: TGTGCCAGCACGAACAGGCCGCCGGGTACGCAGTATTTT. It yields the protein CASTNRPPGTQYF. The chain is built from TRBV28 and TRBJ2-3, with TRBD1 as a possible D gene (5 bases). CDR1 is MDHEN and CDR2 is SYDVKM in the germline V gene. The ends were cut back, 7 bases at V and 8 bases at J, with 16 bases in the middle. The CDR3 contains 13 residues.

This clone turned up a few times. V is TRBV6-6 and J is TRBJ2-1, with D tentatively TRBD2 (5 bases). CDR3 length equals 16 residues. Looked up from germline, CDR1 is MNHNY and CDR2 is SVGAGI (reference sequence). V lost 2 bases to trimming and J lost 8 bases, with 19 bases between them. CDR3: CASSYDPGGSGDEQFF. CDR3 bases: TGTGCCAGCAGTTACGATCCGGGCGGGTCGGGCGATGAGCAGTTCTTC.

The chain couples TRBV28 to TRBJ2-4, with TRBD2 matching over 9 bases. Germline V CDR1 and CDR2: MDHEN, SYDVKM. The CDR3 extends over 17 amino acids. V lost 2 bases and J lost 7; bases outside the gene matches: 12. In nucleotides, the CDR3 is TGTGCCAGCAGTTTAGGCGGATTAGCGGGAGATGAGAACATTCAGTACTTC. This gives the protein CASSLGGLAGDENIQYF.

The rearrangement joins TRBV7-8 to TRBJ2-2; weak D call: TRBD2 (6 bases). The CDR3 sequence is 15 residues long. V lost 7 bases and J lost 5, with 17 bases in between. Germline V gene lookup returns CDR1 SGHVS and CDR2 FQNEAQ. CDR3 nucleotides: TGTGCCAGCAACCGACGGGCTAGCGTTACCGGGGAGCTGTTTTTT. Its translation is CASNRRASVTGELFF. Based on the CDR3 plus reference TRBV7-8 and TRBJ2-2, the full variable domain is GAGVSQSPRYKVAKRGQDVALRCDPISGHVSLFWYQQALGQGPEFLTYFQNEAQLDKSGLPSDRFFAERPEGSVSTLKIQRTQQEDSAVYLCASNRRASVTGELFFGEGSRLTVL.

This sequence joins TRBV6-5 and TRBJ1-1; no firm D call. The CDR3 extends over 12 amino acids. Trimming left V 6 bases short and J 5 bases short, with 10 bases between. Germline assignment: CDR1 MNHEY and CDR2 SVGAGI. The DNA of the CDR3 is TGTGCCAGCAGCCCCCCCGGGACTGAAGCTTTCTTT. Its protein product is CASSPPGTEAFF.

The CDR3 loop reads CAWSPRGRRETQYF. Here the CDR3 DNA reads TGTGCCTGGAGTCCCAGGGGGCGCAGAGAGACCCAGTACTTC. The rearrangement uses TRBV30 and TRBJ2-5; TRBD1 matches at 8 bases. V was clipped by 2 bases and J by 4 bases; unmatched bases: 6. This CDR3 region has 14 residues. Germline V gene lookup returns CDR1 GTSNPN and CDR2 SVGIG (reference sequence).

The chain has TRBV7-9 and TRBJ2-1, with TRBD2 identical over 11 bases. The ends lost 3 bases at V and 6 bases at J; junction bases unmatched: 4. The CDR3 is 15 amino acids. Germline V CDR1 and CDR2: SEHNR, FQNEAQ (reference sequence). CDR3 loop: CASSFLLAGGNEQFF. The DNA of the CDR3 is TGTGCCAGCAGCTTCCTCCTAGCGGGAGGCAATGAGCAGTTCTTC.

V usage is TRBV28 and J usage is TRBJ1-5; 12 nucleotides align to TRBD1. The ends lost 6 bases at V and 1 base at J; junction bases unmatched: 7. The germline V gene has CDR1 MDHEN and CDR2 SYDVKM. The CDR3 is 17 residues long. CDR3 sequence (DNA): TGTGCCAGCAGCTCCCCCGGGACAGGGGGCAGCAATCAGCCCCAGCATTTT. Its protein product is CASSSPGTGGSNQPQHF.

The CDR3 nucleotides are TGCGCCAGCAGCTTGGTGGGCAGGGGAGAAACTGAAGCTTTCTTT. This codes for CASSLVGRGETEAFF. The V call is TRBV5-1, the J call TRBJ1-1, with D perhaps matching TRBD1 (6 bases). Looked up from germline, CDR1 is SGHRS and CDR2 is YFSETQ. With 0 bases removed from V and 5 bases from J, the gap between germline ends came to 14 bases. The CDR3 runs 15 residues. The complete variable domain, with remaining parts taken from reference TRBV5-1 and TRBJ1-1, reads KAGVTQTPRYLIKTRGQQVTLSCSPISGHRSVSWYQQTPGQGLQFLFEYFSETQRNKGNFPGRFSGRQFSNSRSEMNVSTLELGDSALYLCASSLVGRGETEAFFGQGTRLTVV.

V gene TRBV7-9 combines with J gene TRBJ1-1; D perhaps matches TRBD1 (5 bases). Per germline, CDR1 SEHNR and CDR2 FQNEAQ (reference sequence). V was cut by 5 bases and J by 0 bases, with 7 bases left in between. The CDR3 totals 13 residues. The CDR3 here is CASSKQVNTEAFF. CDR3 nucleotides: TGTGCCAGCAGCAAACAGGTGAACACTGAAGCTTTCTTT.

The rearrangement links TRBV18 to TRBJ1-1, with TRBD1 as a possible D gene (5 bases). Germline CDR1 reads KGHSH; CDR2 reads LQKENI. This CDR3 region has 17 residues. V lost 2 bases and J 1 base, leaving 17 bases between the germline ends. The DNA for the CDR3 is TGTGCCAGCTCACCAGAACTTCGGGGGGGTAGGAACACTGAAGCTTTCTTT. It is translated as CASSPELRGGRNTEAFF. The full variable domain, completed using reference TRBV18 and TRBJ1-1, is NAGVMQNPRHLVRRRGQEARLRCSPMKGHSHVYWYRQLPEEGLKFMVYLQKENIIDESGMPKERFSAEFPKEGPSILRIQQVVRGDSAAYFCASSPELRGGRNTEAFFGQGTRLTVV.

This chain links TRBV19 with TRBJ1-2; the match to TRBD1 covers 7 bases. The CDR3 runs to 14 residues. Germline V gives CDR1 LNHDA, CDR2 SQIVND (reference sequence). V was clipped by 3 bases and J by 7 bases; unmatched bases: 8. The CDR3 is CASSIRRGQRGYTF. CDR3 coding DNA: TGTGCCAGTAGTATCAGAAGGGGGCAGCGTGGCTACACCTTC.

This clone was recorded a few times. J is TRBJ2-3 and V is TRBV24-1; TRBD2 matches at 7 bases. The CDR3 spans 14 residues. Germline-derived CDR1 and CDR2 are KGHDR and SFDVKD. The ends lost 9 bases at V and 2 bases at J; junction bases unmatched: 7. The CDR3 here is CATRAGPNTDTQYF. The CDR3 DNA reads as TGTGCCACCCGAGCGGGACCCAACACAGATACGCAGTATTTT.

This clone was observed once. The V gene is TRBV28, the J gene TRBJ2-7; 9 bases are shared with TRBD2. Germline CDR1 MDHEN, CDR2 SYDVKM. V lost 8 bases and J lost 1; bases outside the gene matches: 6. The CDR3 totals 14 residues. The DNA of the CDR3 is TGTGCCAGCGGAGGGACTAGCCCTTCCTACGAGCAGTACTTC. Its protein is CASGGTSPSYEQYF.